A few counts support the clone carrying this T cell receptor (beta chain). This sample was taken from a study of cytomegalovirus exposure and HLA in healthy donors. PCR involved 60 Vbeta and 13 Jbeta primers. Using immunoSEQ multiplex PCR, the repertoire was profiled, and TCRdb retains in-frame clones only, with some absent. The sample shows around 170,000 clones, roughly 80% of them seen only once. The CDR3 runs to 14 residues. Germline V gene data show CDR1 as SGHRS and CDR2 as YFSETQ. The V and J ends lost 3 bases and 8 bases respectively, with 17 bases between them. The J gene is TRBJ1-1, the V gene TRBV5-1; TRBD1 is a possible D gene (6 bases). The sample consisted of PBMCs. This TCR was sampled from a girl between 5 and 17 years old in good health and CMV-seropositive. DNA of the CDR3: TGCGCCAGCAGCTACGCCGGGACAACTAAAGAAGCTTTCTTT. Translation gives CASSYAGTTKEAFF.